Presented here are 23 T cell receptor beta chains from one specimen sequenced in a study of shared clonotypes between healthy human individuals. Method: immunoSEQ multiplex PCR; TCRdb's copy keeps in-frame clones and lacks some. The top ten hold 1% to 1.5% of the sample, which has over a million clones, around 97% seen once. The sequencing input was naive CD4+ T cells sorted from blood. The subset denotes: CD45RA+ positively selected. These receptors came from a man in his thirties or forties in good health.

The CDR3 DNA is TGTGCCAGCAGCCTTAGCGGGGGTAGCACAGATACGCAGTATTTT. Amino acids: CASSLSGGSTDTQYF. This sequence joins TRBV7-2 and TRBJ2-3; 9 bases fit TRBD2. V lost 5 bases and J lost 0; bases outside the gene matches: 3. This CDR3 region has 15 residues. Germline CDR1 and CDR2: SGHTA and FQGNSA.

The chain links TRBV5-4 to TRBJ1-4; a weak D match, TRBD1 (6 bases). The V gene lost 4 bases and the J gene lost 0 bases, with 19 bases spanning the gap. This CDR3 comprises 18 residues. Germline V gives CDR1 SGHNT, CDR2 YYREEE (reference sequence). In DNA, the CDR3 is TGTGCCAGCAGCGCGACAGGCCGGTCGGCTGCAACTAATGAAAAACTGTTTTTT. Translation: CASSATGRSAATNEKLFF.

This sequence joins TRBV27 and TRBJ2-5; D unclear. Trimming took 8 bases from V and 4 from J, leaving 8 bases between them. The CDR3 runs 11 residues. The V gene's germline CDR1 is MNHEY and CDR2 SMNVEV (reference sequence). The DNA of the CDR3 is TGTGCCAGCGGATTTTTAGAGACCCAGTACTTC. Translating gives CASGFLETQYF.

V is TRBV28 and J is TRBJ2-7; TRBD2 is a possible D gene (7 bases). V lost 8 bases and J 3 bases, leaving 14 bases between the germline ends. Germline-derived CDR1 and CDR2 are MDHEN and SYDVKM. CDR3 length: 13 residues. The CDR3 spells CASEGGFVYEQYF. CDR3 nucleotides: TGTGCCAGCGAGGGGGGGTTTGTCTACGAGCAGTACTTC.

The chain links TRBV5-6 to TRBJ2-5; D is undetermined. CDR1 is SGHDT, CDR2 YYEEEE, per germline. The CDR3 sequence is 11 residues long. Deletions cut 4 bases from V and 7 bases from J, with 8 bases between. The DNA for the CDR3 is TGTGCCAGCAGCCCGGACGGGACCCAGTACTTC. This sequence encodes CASSPDGTQYF.

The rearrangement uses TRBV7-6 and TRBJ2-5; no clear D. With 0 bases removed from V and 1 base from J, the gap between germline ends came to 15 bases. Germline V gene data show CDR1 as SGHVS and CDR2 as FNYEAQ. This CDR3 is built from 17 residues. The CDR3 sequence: CASSLAQGGSVQETQYF. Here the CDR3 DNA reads TGTGCCAGCAGCTTAGCGCAAGGTGGCAGTGTCCAAGAGACCCAGTACTTC.

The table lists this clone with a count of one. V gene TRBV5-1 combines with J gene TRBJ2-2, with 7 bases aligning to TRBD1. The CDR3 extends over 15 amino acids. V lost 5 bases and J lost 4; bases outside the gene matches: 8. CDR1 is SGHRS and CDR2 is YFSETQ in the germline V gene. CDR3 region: CASRFTTGVTGELFF. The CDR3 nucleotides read TGCGCCAGCAGATTTACTACAGGGGTCACCGGGGAGCTGTTTTTT.

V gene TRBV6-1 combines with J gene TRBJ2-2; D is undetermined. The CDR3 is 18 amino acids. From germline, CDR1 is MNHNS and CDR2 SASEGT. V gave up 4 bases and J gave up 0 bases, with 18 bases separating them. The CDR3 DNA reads TGTGCCAGCAGTGCCCTCACCCGAAGACGGACGAACACCGGGGAGCTGTTTTTT. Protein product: CASSALTRRRTNTGELFF.

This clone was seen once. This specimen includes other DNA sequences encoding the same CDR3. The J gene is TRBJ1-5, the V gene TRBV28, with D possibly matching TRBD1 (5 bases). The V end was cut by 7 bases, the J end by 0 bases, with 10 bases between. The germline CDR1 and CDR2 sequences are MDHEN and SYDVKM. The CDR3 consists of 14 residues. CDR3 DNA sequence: TGTGCCAGCATTGAGGGGAGTAGCAATCAGCCCCAGCATTTT. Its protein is CASIEGSSNQPQHF. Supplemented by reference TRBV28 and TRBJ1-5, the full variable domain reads DVKVTQSSRYLVKRTGEKVFLECVQDMDHENMFWYRQDPGLGLRLIYFSYDVKMKEKGDIPEGYSVSREKKERFSLILESASTNQTSMYLCASIEGSSNQPQHFGDGTRLSIL.

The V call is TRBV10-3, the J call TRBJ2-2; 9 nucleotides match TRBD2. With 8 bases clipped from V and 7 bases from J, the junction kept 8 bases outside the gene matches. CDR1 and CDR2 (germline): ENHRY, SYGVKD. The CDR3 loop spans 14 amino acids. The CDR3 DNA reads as TGTGCCATCGGTCGATTAGCGGGAGTCGGGGAGCTGTTTTTT. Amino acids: CAIGRLAGVGELFF.

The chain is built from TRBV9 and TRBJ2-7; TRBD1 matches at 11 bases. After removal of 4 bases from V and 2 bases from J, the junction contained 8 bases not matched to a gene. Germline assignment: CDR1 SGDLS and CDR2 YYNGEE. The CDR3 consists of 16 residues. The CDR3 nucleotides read TGTGCCAGCAGCCCAGGGGACAGGGGGGGACCCTACGAGCAGTACTTC. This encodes CASSPGDRGGPYEQYF.

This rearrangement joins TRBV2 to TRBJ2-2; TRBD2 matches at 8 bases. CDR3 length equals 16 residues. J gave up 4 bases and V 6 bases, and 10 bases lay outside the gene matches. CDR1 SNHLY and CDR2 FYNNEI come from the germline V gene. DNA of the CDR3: TGTGCCAGCAGCCGGACTAGCCTCGCGGGCACCGGGGAGCTGTTTTTT. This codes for CASSRTSLAGTGELFF.

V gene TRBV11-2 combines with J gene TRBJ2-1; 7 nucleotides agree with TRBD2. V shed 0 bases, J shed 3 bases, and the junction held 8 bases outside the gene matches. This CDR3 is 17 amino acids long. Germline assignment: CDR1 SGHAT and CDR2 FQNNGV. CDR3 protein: CASSLDRASGLYNEQFF. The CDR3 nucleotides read TGTGCCAGCAGCTTAGATCGGGCTAGCGGACTCTACAATGAGCAGTTCTTC.

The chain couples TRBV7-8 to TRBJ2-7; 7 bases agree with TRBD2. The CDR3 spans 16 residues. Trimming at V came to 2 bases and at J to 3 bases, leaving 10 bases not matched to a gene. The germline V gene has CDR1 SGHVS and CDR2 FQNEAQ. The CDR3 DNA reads TGTGCCAGCAGCTTATCTCGGGGAGGGAGTCTCTACGAGCAGTACTTC. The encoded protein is CASSLSRGGSLYEQYF. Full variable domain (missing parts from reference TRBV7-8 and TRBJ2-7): GAGVSQSPRYKVAKRGQDVALRCDPISGHVSLFWYQQALGQGPEFLTYFQNEAQLDKSGLPSDRFFAERPEGSVSTLKIQRTQQEDSAVYLCASSLSRGGSLYEQYFGPGTRLTVT.

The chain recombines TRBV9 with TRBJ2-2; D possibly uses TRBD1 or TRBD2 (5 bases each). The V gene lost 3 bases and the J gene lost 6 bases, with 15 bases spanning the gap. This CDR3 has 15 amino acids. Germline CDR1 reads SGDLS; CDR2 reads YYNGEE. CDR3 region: CASSAAGTAAGELFF. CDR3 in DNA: TGTGCCAGCAGCGCCGCCGGGACGGCGGCCGGGGAGCTGTTTTTT. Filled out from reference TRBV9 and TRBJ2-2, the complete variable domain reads DSGVTQTPKHLITATGQRVTLRCSPRSGDLSVYWYQQSLDQGLQFLIQYYNGEERAKGNILERFSAQQFPDLHSELNLSSLELGDSALYFCASSAAGTAAGELFFGEGSRLTVL.

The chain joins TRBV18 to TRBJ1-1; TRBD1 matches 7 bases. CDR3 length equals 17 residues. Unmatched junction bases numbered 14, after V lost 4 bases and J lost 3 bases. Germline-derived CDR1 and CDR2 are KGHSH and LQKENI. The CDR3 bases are TGTGCCAGCTCACGTACTAGACAGGGTTCTTGGGACACTGAAGCTTTCTTT. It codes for CASSRTRQGSWDTEAFF.

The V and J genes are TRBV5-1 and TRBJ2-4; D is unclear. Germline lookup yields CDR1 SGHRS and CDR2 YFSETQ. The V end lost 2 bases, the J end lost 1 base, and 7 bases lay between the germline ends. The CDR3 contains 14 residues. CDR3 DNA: TGCGCCAGCAGCTTTTGGGGTGCCAAAAACATTCAGTACTTC. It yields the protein CASSFWGAKNIQYF.

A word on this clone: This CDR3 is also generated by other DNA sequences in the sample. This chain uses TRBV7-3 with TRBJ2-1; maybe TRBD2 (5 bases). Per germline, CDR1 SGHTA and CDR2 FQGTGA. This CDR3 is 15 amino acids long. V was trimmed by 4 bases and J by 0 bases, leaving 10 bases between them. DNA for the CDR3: TGTGCCAGCAGCTCCGGAGGCGGCTCCTACAATGAGCAGTTCTTC. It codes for CASSSGGGSYNEQFF.

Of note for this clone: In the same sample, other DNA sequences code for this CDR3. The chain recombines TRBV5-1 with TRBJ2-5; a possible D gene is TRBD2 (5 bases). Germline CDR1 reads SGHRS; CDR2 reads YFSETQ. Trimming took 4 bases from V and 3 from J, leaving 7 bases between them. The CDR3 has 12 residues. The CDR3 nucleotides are TGCGCCAGCAGCCTCGGGAAAGAGACCCAGTACTTC. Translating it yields CASSLGKETQYF.

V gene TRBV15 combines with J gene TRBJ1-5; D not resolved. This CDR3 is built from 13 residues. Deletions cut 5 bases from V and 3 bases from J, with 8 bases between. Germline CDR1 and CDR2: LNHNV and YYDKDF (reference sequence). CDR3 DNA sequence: TGTGCCACCAGCCCCCGGATCAATCAGCCCCAGCATTTT. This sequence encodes CATSPRINQPQHF.

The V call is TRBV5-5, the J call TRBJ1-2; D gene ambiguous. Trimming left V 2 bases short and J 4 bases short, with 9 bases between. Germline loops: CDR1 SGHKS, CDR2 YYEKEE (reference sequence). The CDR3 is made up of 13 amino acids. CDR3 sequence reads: CASSLADLYGYTF. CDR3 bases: TGTGCCAGCAGCTTAGCAGATCTCTATGGCTACACCTTC.

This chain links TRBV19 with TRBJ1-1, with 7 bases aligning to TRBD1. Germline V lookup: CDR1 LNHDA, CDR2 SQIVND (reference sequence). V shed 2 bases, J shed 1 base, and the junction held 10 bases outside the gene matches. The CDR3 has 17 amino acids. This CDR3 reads CASSIQTGRFGNTEAFF. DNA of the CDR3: TGTGCCAGTAGTATACAGACAGGGCGGTTTGGGAACACTGAAGCTTTCTTT.

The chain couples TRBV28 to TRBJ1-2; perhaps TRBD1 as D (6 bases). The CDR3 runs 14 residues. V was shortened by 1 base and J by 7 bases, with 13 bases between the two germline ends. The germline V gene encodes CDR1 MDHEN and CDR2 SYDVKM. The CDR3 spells CASSLFQGQAGYTF. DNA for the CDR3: TGTGCCAGCAGTTTATTCCAGGGGCAGGCTGGCTACACCTTC.